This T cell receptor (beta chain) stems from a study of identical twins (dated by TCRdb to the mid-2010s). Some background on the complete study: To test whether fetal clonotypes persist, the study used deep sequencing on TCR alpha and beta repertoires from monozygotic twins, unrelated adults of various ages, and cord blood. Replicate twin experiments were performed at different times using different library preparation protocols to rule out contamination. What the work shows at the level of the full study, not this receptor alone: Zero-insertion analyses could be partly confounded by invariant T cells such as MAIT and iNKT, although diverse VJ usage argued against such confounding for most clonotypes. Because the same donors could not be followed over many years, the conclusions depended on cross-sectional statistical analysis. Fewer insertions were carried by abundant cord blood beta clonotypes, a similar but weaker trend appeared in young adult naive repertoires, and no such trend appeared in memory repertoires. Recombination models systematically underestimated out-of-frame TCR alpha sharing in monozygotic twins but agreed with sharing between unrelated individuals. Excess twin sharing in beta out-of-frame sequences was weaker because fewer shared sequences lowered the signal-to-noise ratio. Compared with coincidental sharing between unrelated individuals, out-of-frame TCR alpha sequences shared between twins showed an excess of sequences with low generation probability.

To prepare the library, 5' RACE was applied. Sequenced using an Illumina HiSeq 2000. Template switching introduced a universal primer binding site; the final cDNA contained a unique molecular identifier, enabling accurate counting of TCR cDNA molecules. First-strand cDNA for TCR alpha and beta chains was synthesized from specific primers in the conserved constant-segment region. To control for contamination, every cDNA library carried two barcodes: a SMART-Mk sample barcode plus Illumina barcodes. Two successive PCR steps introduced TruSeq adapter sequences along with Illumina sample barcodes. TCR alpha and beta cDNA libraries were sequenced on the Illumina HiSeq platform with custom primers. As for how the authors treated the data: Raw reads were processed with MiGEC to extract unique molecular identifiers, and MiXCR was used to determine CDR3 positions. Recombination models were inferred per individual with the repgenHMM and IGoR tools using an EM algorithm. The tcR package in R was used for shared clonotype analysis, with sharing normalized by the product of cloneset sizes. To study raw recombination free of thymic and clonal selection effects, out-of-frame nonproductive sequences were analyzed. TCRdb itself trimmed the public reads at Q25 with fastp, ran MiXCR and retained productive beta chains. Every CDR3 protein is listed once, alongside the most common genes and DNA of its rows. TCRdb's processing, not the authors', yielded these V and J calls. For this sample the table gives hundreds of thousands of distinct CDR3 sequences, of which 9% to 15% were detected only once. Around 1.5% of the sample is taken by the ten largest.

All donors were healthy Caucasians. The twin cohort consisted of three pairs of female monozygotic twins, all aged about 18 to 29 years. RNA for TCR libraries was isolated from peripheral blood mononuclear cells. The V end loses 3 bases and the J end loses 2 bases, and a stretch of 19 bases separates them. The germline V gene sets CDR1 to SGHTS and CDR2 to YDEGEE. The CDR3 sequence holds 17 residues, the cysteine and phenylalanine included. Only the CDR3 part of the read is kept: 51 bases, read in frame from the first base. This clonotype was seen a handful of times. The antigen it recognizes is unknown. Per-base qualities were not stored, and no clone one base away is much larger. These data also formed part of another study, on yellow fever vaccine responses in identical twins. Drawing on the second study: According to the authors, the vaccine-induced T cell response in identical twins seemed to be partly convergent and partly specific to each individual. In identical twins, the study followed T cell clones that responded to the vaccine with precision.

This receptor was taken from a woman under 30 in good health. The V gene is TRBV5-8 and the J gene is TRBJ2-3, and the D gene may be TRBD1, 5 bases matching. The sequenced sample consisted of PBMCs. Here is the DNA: TGTGCCAGCAGCTCCCTTGGGGCGCTTAGGAACACAGATACGCAGTATTTT. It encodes CASSSLGALRNTDTQYF.